This is a list of T cell receptor beta chains from one sample in a study of glioma-infiltrating T cells after dendritic cell vaccination. Repertoires were generated with immunoSEQ multiplex PCR, while TCRdb's copy carries only in-frame clones and drops some. The profile shows some 70,000 clones, around four fifths of them singletons. The sequencing here drew on blood, taken before dendritic cell vaccination. The receptors derive from a human donor with glioblastoma. Both conserved end residues are part of each CDR3. A D gene is named only where the DNA matches it firmly. Size is omitted from some rows. Given values are once, few, many or a class for expanded clones.

abundance: few; v_gene: TRBV6-5; d_gene: TRBD2; j_gene: TRBJ2-3; CDR3aa: CASSYVGLAATDTQYF; CDR3nt: TGTGCCAGCAGTTACGTGGGACTAGCGGCCACAGATACGCAGTATTTT
abundance: NA; v_gene: TRBV5-4; d_gene: NA; j_gene: TRBJ2-5; CDR3aa: CASSLQGIRETQYF; CDR3nt: TGTGCCAGCAGCTTGCAGGGGATACGGGAGACCCAGTACTTC
abundance: few; v_gene: TRBV6-1; d_gene: TRBD1; j_gene: TRBJ1-3; CDR3aa: CASSQGQGGNTIYF; CDR3nt: TGTGCCAGCAGTCAGGGACAGGGAGGAAACACCATATATTTT
abundance: once; v_gene: TRBV2; d_gene: TRBD2; j_gene: TRBJ2-7; CDR3aa: CASSGLAGGEQYF; CDR3nt: TGTGCCAGCAGCGGACTAGCGGGGGGTGAGCAGTACTTC
abundance: NA; v_gene: TRBV19; d_gene: NA; j_gene: TRBJ1-4; CDR3aa: CASSAQGFSTNEKLFF; CDR3nt: TGTGCCAGTAGTGCCCAGGGATTCTCAACTAATGAAAAACTGTTTTTT
abundance: NA; v_gene: TRBV6-4; d_gene: NA; j_gene: TRBJ2-7; CDR3aa: CASSGRQDRYEQYF; CDR3nt: TGTGCCAGCAGTGGCAGACAGGACCGCTACGAGCAGTACTTC
abundance: NA; v_gene: TRBV5-1; d_gene: TRBD2; j_gene: TRBJ2-7; CDR3aa: CASSLDPGGQYEQYF; CDR3nt: TGCGCCAGCAGCTTGGACCCGGGGGGGCAATACGAGCAGTACTTC
abundance: NA; v_gene: TRBV19; d_gene: TRBD2; j_gene: TRBJ2-7; CDR3aa: CASSIAAERGGTYEQYF; CDR3nt: TGTGCCAGTAGTATAGCGGCCGAGCGGGGTGGGACCTACGAGCAGTACTTC
abundance: NA; v_gene: TRBV28; d_gene: TRBD2; j_gene: TRBJ2-2; CDR3aa: CTKLAGKTGELFF; CDR3nt: TGTACCAAACTAGCGGGGAAAACCGGGGAGCTGTTTTTT
abundance: NA; v_gene: TRBV5-4; d_gene: TRBD1; j_gene: TRBJ1-2; CDR3aa: CASSLRSVGTGLDTF; CDR3nt: TGTGCCAGCAGCTTGAGGTCGGTTGGGACAGGGTTGGACACCTTC
abundance: few; v_gene: TRBV18; d_gene: NA; j_gene: TRBJ1-2; CDR3aa: CASSPLEGGGEGPNYGYTF; CDR3nt: TGTGCCAGCTCTCCCCTGGAAGGGGGAGGGGAGGGACCTAACTATGGCTACACCTTC
abundance: NA; v_gene: TRBV2; d_gene: NA; j_gene: TRBJ2-5; CDR3aa: CASVIEETQYF; CDR3nt: TGTGCCAGCGTCATTGAAGAGACCCAGTACTTC
abundance: NA; v_gene: TRBV5-1; d_gene: TRBD2; j_gene: TRBJ2-7; CDR3aa: CASSSLAGGSYEQYF; CDR3nt: TGCGCCAGCAGCTCACTAGCGGGGGGCTCCTACGAGCAGTACTTC
abundance: NA; v_gene: TRBV10-3; d_gene: TRBD2; j_gene: TRBJ2-3; CDR3aa: CAITPGASGGAGRDTQYF; CDR3nt: TGTGCCATCACCCCTGGGGCTAGCGGGGGGGCCGGTCGGGATACGCAGTATTTT
abundance: NA; v_gene: TRBV11-1; d_gene: NA; j_gene: TRBJ2-7; CDR3aa: CASSLVPTGSYEQYF; CDR3nt: TGTGCCAGCAGCTTAGTCCCGACAGGATCCTACGAGCAGTACTTC
abundance: few; v_gene: TRBV18; d_gene: NA; j_gene: TRBJ1-5; CDR3aa: CASSPGGIQPQHF; CDR3nt: TGTGCCAGCTCACCCGGGGGGATTCAGCCCCAGCATTTT
abundance: NA; v_gene: TRBV29-1; d_gene: NA; j_gene: TRBJ2-3; CDR3aa: CSVERSGADTQYF; CDR3nt: TGCAGCGTTGAACGGTCGGGGGCAGATACGCAGTATTTT
abundance: NA; v_gene: TRBV4-1; d_gene: TRBD2; j_gene: TRBJ2-5; CDR3aa: CASSQAPGLAGGDQETQYF; CDR3nt: TGCGCCAGCAGCCAAGCCCCGGGACTAGCGGGGGGTGATCAAGAGACCCAGTACTTC
abundance: NA; v_gene: TRBV15; d_gene: NA; j_gene: TRBJ1-1; CDR3aa: CATEREDNTEAFF; CDR3nt: TGTGCCACCGAGAGGGAGGATAACACTGAAGCTTTCTTT
abundance: NA; v_gene: TRBV6-1; d_gene: NA; j_gene: TRBJ2-3; CDR3aa: CATVWSADTQYF; CDR3nt: TGTGCCACTGTTTGGAGCGCAGATACGCAGTATTTT
abundance: NA; v_gene: TRBV28; d_gene: NA; j_gene: TRBJ1-2; CDR3aa: CASSSLGRDYGYTF; CDR3nt: TGTGCCAGCAGTTCCCTGGGCAGGGACTATGGCTACACCTTC
abundance: NA; v_gene: TRBV6-5; d_gene: NA; j_gene: TRBJ2-1; CDR3aa: CASSYRRQAYNEQFF; CDR3nt: TGTGCCAGCAGTTATCGGAGGCAAGCTTACAATGAGCAGTTCTTC
abundance: NA; v_gene: TRBV11-2; d_gene: NA; j_gene: TRBJ2-7; CDR3aa: CASSLLRQSEQYF; CDR3nt: TGTGCCAGCAGCTTATTGAGGCAGTCCGAGCAGTACTTC
abundance: NA; v_gene: TRBV6-6; d_gene: TRBD1; j_gene: TRBJ2-7; CDR3aa: CASSLTSQGAVYEQYF; CDR3nt: TGTGCCAGCAGCCTAACATCCCAGGGGGCGGTATACGAGCAGTACTTC
abundance: NA; v_gene: TRBV30; d_gene: TRBD2; j_gene: TRBJ2-7; CDR3aa: CAWSAGGGYYEQYF; CDR3nt: TGTGCCTGGAGTGCTGGCGGGGGGTACTACGAGCAGTACTTC
abundance: NA; v_gene: TRBV15; d_gene: TRBD1; j_gene: TRBJ2-7; CDR3aa: CATSRDEGTGGYEQYF; CDR3nt: TGTGCCACCAGCAGAGATGAGGGGACAGGGGGCTACGAGCAGTACTTC
abundance: NA; v_gene: TRBV9; d_gene: NA; j_gene: TRBJ1-1; CDR3aa: CASSERPMNTEAFF; CDR3nt: TGTGCCAGCAGCGAGAGGCCCATGAACACTGAAGCTTTCTTT
abundance: NA; v_gene: TRBV6-6; d_gene: NA; j_gene: TRBJ2-1; CDR3aa: CASSQRSEQFF; CDR3nt: TGTGCCAGCAGTCAAAGGAGTGAGCAGTTCTTC
abundance: NA; v_gene: TRBV6-1; d_gene: NA; j_gene: TRBJ1-6; CDR3aa: CASSELRGVVSPLHF; CDR3nt: TGTGCCAGCAGTGAATTGCGGGGAGTGGTTTCACCCCTCCACTTT
abundance: NA; v_gene: TRBV15; d_gene: TRBD1; j_gene: TRBJ1-6; CDR3aa: CATGDSYNSPLHF; CDR3nt: TGTGCCACCGGGGACAGCTATAATTCACCCCTCCACTTT
abundance: NA; v_gene: TRBV15; d_gene: TRBD2; j_gene: TRBJ2-7; CDR3aa: CATSRPSGGPPEQYF; CDR3nt: TGTGCCACCAGCAGACCTAGCGGGGGGCCCCCTGAGCAGTACTTC
abundance: few; v_gene: TRBV30; d_gene: TRBD2; j_gene: TRBJ2-5; CDR3aa: CAWSKGLAGAYQYF; CDR3nt: TGTGCCTGGAGTAAAGGGCTAGCGGGGGCCTACCAGTACTTC
abundance: NA; v_gene: TRBV7-9; d_gene: TRBD2; j_gene: TRBJ2-1; CDR3aa: CASSSTIGLAGGHNEQFF; CDR3nt: TGTGCCAGCAGTTCGACTATTGGACTAGCGGGGGGCCACAATGAGCAGTTCTTC
abundance: NA; v_gene: TRBV5-4; d_gene: NA; j_gene: TRBJ2-7; CDR3aa: CASSLPGRAHEQYF; CDR3nt: TGTGCCAGCAGCTTGCCGGGCAGGGCCCACGAGCAGTACTTC
abundance: NA; v_gene: TRBV5-1; d_gene: TRBD1; j_gene: TRBJ1-1; CDR3aa: CASSIRQGGNTEAFF; CDR3nt: TGCGCCAGCAGCATAAGACAGGGAGGGAACACTGAAGCTTTCTTT
abundance: NA; v_gene: TRBV14; d_gene: NA; j_gene: TRBJ1-1; CDR3aa: CASSQRTGMNTEAFF; CDR3nt: TGTGCCAGCAGCCAAAGAACGGGAATGAACACTGAAGCTTTCTTT
abundance: NA; v_gene: TRBV4-1; d_gene: NA; j_gene: TRBJ2-1; CDR3aa: CASSPLVGNEQFF; CDR3nt: TGCGCCAGCAGCCCTCTAGTAGGCAATGAGCAGTTCTTC
abundance: NA; v_gene: TRBV7-6; d_gene: TRBD1; j_gene: TRBJ1-6; CDR3aa: CASSPAPGQGSPLHF; CDR3nt: TGTGCCAGCAGCCCAGCCCCGGGACAGGGCTCACCCCTCCACTTT
abundance: NA; v_gene: TRBV6-4; d_gene: NA; j_gene: TRBJ2-6; CDR3aa: CASSDHRSGANVLTF; CDR3nt: TGTGCCAGCAGTGACCACAGGAGTGGGGCCAACGTCCTGACTTTC
abundance: few; v_gene: TRBV5-1; d_gene: NA; j_gene: TRBJ2-5; CDR3aa: CASSLALILEETQYF; CDR3nt: TGCGCCAGCAGCTTGGCCCTTATCCTAGAGGAGACCCAGTACTTC
abundance: NA; v_gene: TRBV2; d_gene: NA; j_gene: TRBJ1-1; CDR3aa: CASSYRPNTEAFF; CDR3nt: TGTGCCAGCAGCTACAGACCGAACACTGAAGCTTTCTTT